The source of this TCR beta chain is a study of blood T cell repertoires in COVID-19. On the study more broadly: The samples span acute and convalescent COVID-19 from the United States, Italy and Spain. Sources were T cells, B-cell-depleted T cells, or PBMCs; the material itself was cDNA or gDNA.

V lost 5 bases, J lost 7 bases, and 7 bases stayed unmatched. Germline V gene lookup returns CDR1 SGHTA and CDR2 FQGTGA. The CDR3 runs to 16 residues. As processed by the authors: By means of reference gene primer amplification, nucleated cell counts were estimated. The table came from immunoSEQ multiplex PCR; TCRdb's copy has only in-frame clones and leaves some out. V, J and clone size derive from that table, while D and trimming were established from the DNA sequence. The table has tens of thousands of clones, about 86% seen once. Sequenced sample: peripheral blood. The TCR was taken from a man aged 50-59 years with active COVID-19. The chain employs TRBV7-3 and TRBJ2-1; TRBD2 agrees at 14 bases. DNA for the CDR3: TGTGCCAGCAGCATGACTAGCGGGGGGGCTGGTAATGAGCAGTTCTTC. It encodes CASSMTSGGAGNEQFF.